This T cell receptor (beta chain) was sequenced during a study of control samples from healthy donors and cancer patients. The germline CDR1 and CDR2 sequences are KGHDR and SFDVKD. The V gene lost 4 bases and the J gene lost 2 bases, with 20 bases spanning the gap. The length of the CDR3 is 17 residues. The protocol was immunoSEQ multiplex PCR, while the TCRdb copy is restricted to in-frame clones and leaves out a portion. Altogether about 92,000 clones are present, about four fifths being singletons, with the ten largest covering approximately 9.8%. The chain has TRBV24-1 and TRBJ2-7, with D possibly TRBD2 on 6 matching bases. The TCR comes from a woman aged 55-75 years in good health. Input material: blood. The CDR3 reads CATSDFPLVADPYEQYF. In DNA, the CDR3 is TGTGCCACCAGTGACTTCCCCTTGGTAGCGGACCCCTACGAGCAGTACTTC.